This T cell receptor (beta chain) was recorded in a study of beta chain features in type 1 diabetes. Study-level information: Cells sorted and examined across all samples totaled approximately 100,000,000. Study-level points and caveats: Cells carrying high TCR expression could end up over-represented when cDNA is sequenced. A moderate, significant TCRB CDR3 shortening appeared in type 1 diabetes across four CD4+ subsets.

A remark on this clone: No antigen is known for it.

CDR3 size: 15 residues. The germline V gene encodes CDR1 SNHLY and CDR2 FYNNEI. The V gene lost 3 bases and the J gene lost 6 bases, with 18 bases spanning the gap. Isolated RNA was reverse transcribed in full, so expressed TCRB transcripts were sequenced. The data were produced by immunoSEQ multiplex PCR, yet TCRdb's version contains in-frame clones alone and is incomplete. This sample carries hundreds of thousands of clones, roughly 13% of them seen once, and the ten largest clones take approximately 0.039%. The authors obtained over 95% purity in all sorted populations. The sequenced material came from naive CD4+ T cells from blood. This sequence was found in a man younger than 35 with type 1 diabetes. The genes are TRBV2 and TRBJ2-7, with a possible D match to TRBD2 (6 bases). CDR3: CASSEKGTLPGEQYF. DNA of the CDR3: TGTGCCAGCAGTGAGAAGGGGACTCTCCCCGGCGAGCAGTACTTC. The full variable domain, completed using reference TRBV2 and TRBJ2-7, is EPEVTQTPSHQVTQMGQEVILRCVPISNHLYFYWYRQILGQKVEFLVSFYNNEISEKSEIFDDQFSVERPDGSNFTLKIRSTKLEDSAMYFCASSEKGTLPGEQYFGPGTRLTVT.